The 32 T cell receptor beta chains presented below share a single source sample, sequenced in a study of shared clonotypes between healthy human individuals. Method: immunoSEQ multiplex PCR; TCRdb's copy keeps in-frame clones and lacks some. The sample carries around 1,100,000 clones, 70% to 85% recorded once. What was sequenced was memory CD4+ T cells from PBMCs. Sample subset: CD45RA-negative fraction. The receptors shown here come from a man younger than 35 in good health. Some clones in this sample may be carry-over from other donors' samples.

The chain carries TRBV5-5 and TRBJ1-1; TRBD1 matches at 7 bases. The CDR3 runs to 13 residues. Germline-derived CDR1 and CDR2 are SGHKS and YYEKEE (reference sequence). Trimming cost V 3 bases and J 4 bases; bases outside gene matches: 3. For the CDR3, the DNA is TGTGCCAGCAGCTCGTGGACAGGCACTGAAGCTTTCTTT. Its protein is CASSSWTGTEAFF.

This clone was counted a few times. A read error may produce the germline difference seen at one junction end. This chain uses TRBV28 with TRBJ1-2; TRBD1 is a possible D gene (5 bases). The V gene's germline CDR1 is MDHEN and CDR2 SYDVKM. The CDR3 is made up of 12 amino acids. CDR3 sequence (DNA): TGTGCCAGCAGTGGCCGTCCGCGGGGCTTCCGCTTC. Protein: CASSGRPRGFRF.

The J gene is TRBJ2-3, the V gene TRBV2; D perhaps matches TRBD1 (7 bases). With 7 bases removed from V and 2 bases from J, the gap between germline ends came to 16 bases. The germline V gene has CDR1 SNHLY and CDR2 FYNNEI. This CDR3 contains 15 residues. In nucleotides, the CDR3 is TGTGCCAGCACTCGACAGGGACTCCCCACAGATACGCAGTATTTT. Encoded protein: CASTRQGLPTDTQYF.

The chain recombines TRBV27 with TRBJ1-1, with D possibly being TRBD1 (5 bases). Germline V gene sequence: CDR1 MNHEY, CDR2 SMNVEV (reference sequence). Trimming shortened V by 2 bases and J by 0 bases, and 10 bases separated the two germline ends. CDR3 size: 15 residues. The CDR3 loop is CASSLGTQMNTEAFF. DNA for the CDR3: TGTGCCAGCAGTTTAGGGACCCAGATGAACACTGAAGCTTTCTTT.

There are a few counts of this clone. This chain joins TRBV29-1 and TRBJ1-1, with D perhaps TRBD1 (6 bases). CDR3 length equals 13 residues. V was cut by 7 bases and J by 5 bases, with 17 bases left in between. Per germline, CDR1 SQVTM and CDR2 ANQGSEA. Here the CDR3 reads CSGHKGGNTEAFF. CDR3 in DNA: TGCAGCGGTCACAAGGGGGGGAATACTGAAGCTTTCTTT.

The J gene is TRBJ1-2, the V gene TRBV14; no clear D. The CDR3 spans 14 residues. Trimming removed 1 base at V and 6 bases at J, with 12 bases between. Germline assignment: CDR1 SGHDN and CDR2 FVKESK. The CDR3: CASSQGRQDNGYTF. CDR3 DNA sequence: TGTGCCAGCAGCCAAGGGCGGCAGGATAATGGCTACACCTTC.

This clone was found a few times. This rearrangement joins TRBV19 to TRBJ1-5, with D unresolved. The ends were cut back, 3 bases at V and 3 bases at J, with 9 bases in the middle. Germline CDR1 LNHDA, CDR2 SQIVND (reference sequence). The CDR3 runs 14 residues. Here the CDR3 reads CASSIVGLNQPQHF. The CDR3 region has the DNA TGTGCCAGTAGTATTGTGGGCCTCAATCAGCCCCAGCATTTT.

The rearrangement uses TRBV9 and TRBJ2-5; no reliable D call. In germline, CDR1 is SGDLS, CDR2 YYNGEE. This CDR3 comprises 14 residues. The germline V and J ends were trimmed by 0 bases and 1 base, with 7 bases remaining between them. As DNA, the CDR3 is TGTGCCAGCAGCGTAGGATATACCCAAGAGACCCAGTACTTC. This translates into CASSVGYTQETQYF.

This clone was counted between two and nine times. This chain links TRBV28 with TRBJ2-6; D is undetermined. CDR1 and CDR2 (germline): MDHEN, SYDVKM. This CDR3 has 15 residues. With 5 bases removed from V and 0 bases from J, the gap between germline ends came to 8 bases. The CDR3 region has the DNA TGTGCCAGCAGTCATTTCCTCTCTGGGGCCAACGTCCTGACTTTC. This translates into CASSHFLSGANVLTF. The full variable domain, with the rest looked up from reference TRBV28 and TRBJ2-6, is DVKVTQSSRYLVKRTGEKVFLECVQDMDHENMFWYRQDPGLGLRLIYFSYDVKMKEKGDIPEGYSVSREKKERFSLILESASTNQTSMYLCASSHFLSGANVLTFGAGSRLTVL.

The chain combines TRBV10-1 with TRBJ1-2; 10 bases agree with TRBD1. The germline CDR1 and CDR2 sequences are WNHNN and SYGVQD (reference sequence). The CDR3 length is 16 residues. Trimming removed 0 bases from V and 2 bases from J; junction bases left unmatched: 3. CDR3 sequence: CASSESRTGGNYGYTF. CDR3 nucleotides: TGCGCCAGCAGTGAGTCGAGGACAGGGGGGAACTATGGCTACACCTTC.

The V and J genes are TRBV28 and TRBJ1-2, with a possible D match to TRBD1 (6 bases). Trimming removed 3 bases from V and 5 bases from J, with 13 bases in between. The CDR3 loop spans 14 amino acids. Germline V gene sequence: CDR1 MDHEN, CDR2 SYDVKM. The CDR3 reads CASSLDSRGYGYTF. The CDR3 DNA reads TGTGCCAGCAGTTTGGATAGCAGGGGATATGGCTACACCTTC.

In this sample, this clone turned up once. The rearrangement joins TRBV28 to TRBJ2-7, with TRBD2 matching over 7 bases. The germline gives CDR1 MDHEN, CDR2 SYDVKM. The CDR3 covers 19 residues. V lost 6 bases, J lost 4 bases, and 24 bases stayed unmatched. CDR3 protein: CASRHRGGGWGETRYEQYF. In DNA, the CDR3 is TGTGCCAGCAGACACCGTGGGGGGGGGTGGGGGGAGACTAGGTACGAGCAGTACTTC.

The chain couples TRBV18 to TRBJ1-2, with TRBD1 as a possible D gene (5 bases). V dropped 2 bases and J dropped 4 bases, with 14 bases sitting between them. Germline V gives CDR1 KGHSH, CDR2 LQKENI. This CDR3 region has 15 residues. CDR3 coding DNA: TGTGCCAGCTCACCAGCCGGGACGGCTTCCTATGGCTACACCTTC. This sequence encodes CASSPAGTASYGYTF.

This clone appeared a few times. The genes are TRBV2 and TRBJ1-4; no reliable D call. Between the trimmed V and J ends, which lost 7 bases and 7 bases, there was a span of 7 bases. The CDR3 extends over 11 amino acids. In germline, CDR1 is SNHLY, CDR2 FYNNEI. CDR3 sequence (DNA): TGTGCCAGCATTGGCGGTGAAAAACTGTTTTTT. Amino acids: CASIGGEKLFF.

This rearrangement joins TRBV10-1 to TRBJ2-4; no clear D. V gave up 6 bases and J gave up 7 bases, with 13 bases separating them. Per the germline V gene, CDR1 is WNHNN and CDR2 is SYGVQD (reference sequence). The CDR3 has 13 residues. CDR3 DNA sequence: TGCGCCAGCAGCCCCAAAGGGCTGAACATTCAGTACTTC. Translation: CASSPKGLNIQYF.

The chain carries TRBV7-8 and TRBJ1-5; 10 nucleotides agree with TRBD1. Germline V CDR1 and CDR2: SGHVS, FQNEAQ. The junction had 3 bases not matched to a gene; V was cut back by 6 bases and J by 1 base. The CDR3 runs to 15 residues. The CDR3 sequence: CASREGQGSNQPQHF. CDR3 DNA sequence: TGTGCCAGCAGGGAGGGACAGGGGAGCAATCAGCCCCAGCATTTT.

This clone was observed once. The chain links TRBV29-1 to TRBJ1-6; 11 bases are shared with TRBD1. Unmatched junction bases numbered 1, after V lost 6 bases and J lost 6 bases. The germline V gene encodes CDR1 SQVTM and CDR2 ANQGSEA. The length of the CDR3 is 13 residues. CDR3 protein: CSVGTGGNSPLHF. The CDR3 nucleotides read TGCAGCGTGGGGACAGGGGGTAATTCACCCCTCCACTTT.

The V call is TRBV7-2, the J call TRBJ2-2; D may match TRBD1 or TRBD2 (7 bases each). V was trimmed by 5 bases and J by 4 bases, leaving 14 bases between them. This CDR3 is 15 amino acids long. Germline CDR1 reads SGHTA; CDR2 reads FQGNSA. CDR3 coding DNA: TGTGCCAGCAGCCCCGGCAGGGGGGGCACCGGGGAGCTGTTTTTT. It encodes CASSPGRGGTGELFF.

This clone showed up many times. The CDR3 reads CASSPDDSAKNIQYF. The CDR3 DNA follows: TGTGCCAGCAGCCCCGATGACTCAGCCAAAAACATTCAGTACTTC. The gene calls are TRBV7-2 and TRBJ2-4; D gene ambiguous. CDR1 SGHTA and CDR2 FQGNSA come from the germline V gene. The CDR3 has 15 residues. V lost 5 bases and J 0 bases, leaving 11 bases between the germline ends.

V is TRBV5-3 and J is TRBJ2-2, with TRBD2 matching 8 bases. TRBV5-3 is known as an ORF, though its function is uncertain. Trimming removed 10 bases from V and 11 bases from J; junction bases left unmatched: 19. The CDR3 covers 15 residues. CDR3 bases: TGTGCCGGCAGCTCGAAACGCGGGAGGATGCACGAGCTGTTTTTT. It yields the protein CAGSSKRGRMHELFF.

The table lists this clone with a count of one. The CDR3 region has the DNA TGTGCCAGCTCACCACCGGCGACACGCACTGAAGCTTTCTTT. It specifies CASSPPATRTEAFF. J is TRBJ1-1 and V is TRBV18; D not certain. Germline V gives CDR1 KGHSH, CDR2 LQKENI. V lost 0 bases and J 4 bases, leaving 9 bases between the germline ends. The CDR3 covers 14 residues.

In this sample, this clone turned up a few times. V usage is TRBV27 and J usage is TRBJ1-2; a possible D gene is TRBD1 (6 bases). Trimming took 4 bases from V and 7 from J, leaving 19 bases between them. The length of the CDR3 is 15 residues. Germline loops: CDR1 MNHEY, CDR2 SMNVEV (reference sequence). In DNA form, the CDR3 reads TGTGCCAGCAGTTCCGATCTGGGGGGCTTCGTTGGCTACACCTTC. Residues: CASSSDLGGFVGYTF.

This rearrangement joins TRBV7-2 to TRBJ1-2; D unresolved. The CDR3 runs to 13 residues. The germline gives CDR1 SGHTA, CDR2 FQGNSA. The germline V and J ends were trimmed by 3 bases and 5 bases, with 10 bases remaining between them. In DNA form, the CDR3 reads TGTGCCAGCAGCTTTGGACCCCAATATGGCTACACCTTC. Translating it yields CASSFGPQYGYTF.

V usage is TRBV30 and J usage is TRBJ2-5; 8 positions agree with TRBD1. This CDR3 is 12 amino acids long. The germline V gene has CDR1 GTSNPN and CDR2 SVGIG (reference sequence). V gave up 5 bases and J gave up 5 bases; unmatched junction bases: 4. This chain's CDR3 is CAWAGGSETQYF. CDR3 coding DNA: TGTGCCTGGGCAGGGGGCTCTGAGACCCAGTACTTC.

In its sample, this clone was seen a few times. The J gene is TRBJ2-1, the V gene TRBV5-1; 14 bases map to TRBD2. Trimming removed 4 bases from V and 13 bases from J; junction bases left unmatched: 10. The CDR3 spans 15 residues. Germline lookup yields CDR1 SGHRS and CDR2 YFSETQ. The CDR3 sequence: CASSIGTSGSALQFF. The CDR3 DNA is TGCGCCAGCAGCATCGGGACTAGCGGGAGTGCACTTCAGTTCTTC.

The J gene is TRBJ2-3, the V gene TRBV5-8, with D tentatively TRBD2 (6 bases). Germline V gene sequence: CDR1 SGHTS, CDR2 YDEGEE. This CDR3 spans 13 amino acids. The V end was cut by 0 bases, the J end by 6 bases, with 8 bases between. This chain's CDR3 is CASSLGAGDTQYF. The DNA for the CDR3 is TGTGCCAGCAGCTTGGGGGCGGGGGATACGCAGTATTTT.

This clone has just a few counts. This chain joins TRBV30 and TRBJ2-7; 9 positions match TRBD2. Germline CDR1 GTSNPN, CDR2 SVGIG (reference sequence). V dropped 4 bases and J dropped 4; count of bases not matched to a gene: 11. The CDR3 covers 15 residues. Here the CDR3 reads CAWTPLAGGVYEQYF. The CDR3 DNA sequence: TGTGCCTGGACCCCGCTGGCGGGAGGGGTATACGAGCAGTACTTC.

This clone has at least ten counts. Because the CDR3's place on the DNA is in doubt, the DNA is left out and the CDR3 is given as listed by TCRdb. CDR3 in amino acids: CASSSSGQANQPQHF. The V call is TRBV7-9, the J call TRBJ1-5; the table gives TRBD1 as D, unverified against the DNA. With termini counted, the CDR3 has 15 amino acids. In germline, CDR1 is SEHNR, CDR2 FQNEAQ (reference sequence).

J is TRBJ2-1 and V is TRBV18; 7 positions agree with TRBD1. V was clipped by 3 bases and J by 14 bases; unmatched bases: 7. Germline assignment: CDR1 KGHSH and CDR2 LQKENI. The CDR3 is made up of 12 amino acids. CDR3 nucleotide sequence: TGTGCCAGCTCACCCGACAGGGTAAGGGAGTTCTTC. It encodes CASSPDRVREFF.

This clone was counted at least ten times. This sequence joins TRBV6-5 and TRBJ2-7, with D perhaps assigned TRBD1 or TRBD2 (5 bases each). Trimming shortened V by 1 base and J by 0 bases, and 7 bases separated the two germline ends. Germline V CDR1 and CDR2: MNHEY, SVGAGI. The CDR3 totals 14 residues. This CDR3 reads CASSYWGSSYEQYF. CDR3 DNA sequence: TGTGCCAGCAGTTACTGGGGGAGCTCCTACGAGCAGTACTTC.

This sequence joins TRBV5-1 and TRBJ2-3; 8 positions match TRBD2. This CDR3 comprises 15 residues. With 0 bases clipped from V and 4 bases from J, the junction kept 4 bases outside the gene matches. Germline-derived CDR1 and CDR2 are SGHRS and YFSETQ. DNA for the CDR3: TGCGCCAGCAGCTTGGGCGGAGCGGGGGCAGATACGCAGTATTTT. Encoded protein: CASSLGGAGADTQYF.

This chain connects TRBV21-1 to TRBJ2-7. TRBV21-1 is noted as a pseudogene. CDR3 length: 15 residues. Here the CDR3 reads CASSKGEGRDYEQYF. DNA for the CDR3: TGTGCCAGCAGCAAAGGTGAGGGCAGGGACTACGAGCAGTACTTC.